A single sample gave rise to the 29 T cell receptor beta chains below, sequenced in a study of TIL therapy for anti-PD-1-resistant metastatic lung cancer. The libraries were made with immunoSEQ v3. Libraries were prepared by immunoSEQ multiplex PCR; TCRdb keeps only in-frame clonotypes and omits some of them. The repertoire includes 55,000 or so clones, over 75% of them detected once, and roughly 3% sits in the top ten. Regarding time point: pre-treatment sample, taken before nivolumab and TIL therapy. The specimen was blood, collected at baseline. The receptors here all came from a person aged 25-85 years with non-small cell lung cancer.

J is TRBJ1-4 and V is TRBV5-4; D is perhaps TRBD1 (6 bases). The CDR3 consists of 15 residues. Germline CDR1 SGHNT, CDR2 YYREEE (reference sequence). Trimming took off 7 bases at V and 4 bases at J, with 17 bases between the two ends. CDR3 sequence: CASVQEGQSNEKLFF. CDR3 DNA sequence: TGTGCCAGCGTGCAAGAAGGACAGAGTAATGAAAAACTGTTTTTT.

The chain carries TRBV10-2 and TRBJ1-1, with D perhaps matching TRBD1 (5 bases). This CDR3 comprises 14 residues. Germline V gives CDR1 WSHSY, CDR2 SAAADI. The germline V and J ends were trimmed by 2 bases and 4 bases, with 11 bases remaining between them. CDR3: CASSERGWATEAFF. The CDR3 nucleotides are TGCGCCAGCAGTGAGAGGGGTTGGGCCACTGAAGCTTTCTTT.

This clone has a single count. V is TRBV3-1 (or the pseudogene TRBV3-2) and J is TRBJ2-7; 7 bases agree with TRBD2. There are 11 residues in the CDR3. CDR1 LGHDT and CDR2 YNNKEL come from the germline V gene (reference sequence). V trimming: 4 bases; J trimming: 7 bases; junction bases outside the gene matches: 1. The CDR3 nucleotides are TGTGCCAGCAGCCCCGGGGGGGAGCAGTACTTC. It codes for CASSPGGEQYF.

The chain has TRBV7-3 and TRBJ2-3, with 10 bases that match TRBD2. The V segment lost 5 bases and the J segment 5 bases; nucleotides outside the gene matches: 13. Germline CDR1 is SGHTA and CDR2 is FQGTGA. The CDR3 has 17 amino acids. The CDR3 bases are TGTGCCAGCAGCCCTGGGCTCCTACTAGCGGGATTAGATACGCAGTATTTT. This encodes CASSPGLLLAGLDTQYF. Full variable domain (remainder filled in from reference TRBV7-3 and TRBJ2-3): GAGVSQTPSNKVTEKGKYVELRCDPISGHTALYWYRQSLGQGPEFLIYFQGTGAADDSGLPNDRFFAVRPEGSVSTLKIQRTERGDSAVYLCASSPGLLLAGLDTQYFGPGTRLTVL.

This rearrangement joins TRBV5-6 to TRBJ1-1; the D is unclear. The ends were cut back, 0 bases at V and 1 base at J, with 4 bases in the middle. The CDR3 spans 13 residues. Germline V gene lookup returns CDR1 SGHDT and CDR2 YYEEEE. The CDR3 DNA follows: TGTGCCAGCAGCTTGGGGTGGAACACTGAAGCTTTCTTT. Translated, it gives CASSLGWNTEAFF.

The chain joins TRBV7-2 to TRBJ1-2; D remains unclear. V was trimmed by 5 bases and J by 2 bases, leaving 12 bases between them. The CDR3 extends over 14 amino acids. Germline V gene lookup returns CDR1 SGHTA and CDR2 FQGNSA. Here the CDR3 reads CASSPRAGNYGYTF. The CDR3 nucleotides read TGTGCCAGCAGCCCGAGGGCCGGGAACTATGGCTACACCTTC.

The chain employs TRBV19 and TRBJ1-5; the D is unclear. This CDR3 spans 13 amino acids. CDR1 is LNHDA and CDR2 is SQIVND in the germline V gene (reference sequence). V lost 5 bases and J lost 3, with 8 bases in between. The CDR3, as DNA: TGTGCCAGTAGTTCCAGACCCAATCAGCCCCAGCATTTT. Translated: CASSSRPNQPQHF.

This clone came up a few times. The chain has TRBV9 and TRBJ1-3; D uncertain. CDR3 length: 14 residues. The V end lost 0 bases, the J end lost 0 bases, and 4 bases lay between the germline ends. CDR1 is SGDLS and CDR2 is YYNGEE in the germline V gene. The CDR3 nucleotides are TGTGCCAGCAGCGTAGCAGGCTCTGGAAACACCATATATTTT. This sequence encodes CASSVAGSGNTIYF.

The chain combines TRBV7-8 with TRBJ1-1, with D uncertain. The CDR3 covers 13 residues. Germline values: CDR1 SGHVS, CDR2 FQNEAQ. Trimming cost V 5 bases and J 0 bases, with 7 bases left between them. The CDR3 DNA sequence: TGTGCCAGCAGCCTCTCCCTGAACACTGAAGCTTTCTTT. It translates to CASSLSLNTEAFF.

CDR3 loop: CASRMGQGVVWGYTF. The CDR3 bases are TGTGCCAGCAGAATGGGACAGGGGGTAGTTTGGGGCTACACCTTC. This chain links TRBV6-5 with TRBJ1-2; 11 bases are a match to TRBD1. The V gene's germline CDR1 is MNHEY and CDR2 SVGAGI. This CDR3 has 15 residues. V lost 6 bases, J lost 8 bases, and 11 bases stayed unmatched.

The chain employs TRBV18 and TRBJ2-3, with TRBD2 matching 9 bases. The germline V gene has CDR1 KGHSH and CDR2 LQKENI. The length of the CDR3 is 15 residues. Trimming took 3 bases from V and 0 from J; bases not matched to a gene: 1. DNA for the CDR3: TGTGCCAGCTCACCTACTAGCGGGAGCACAGATACGCAGTATTTT. Translation: CASSPTSGSTDTQYF.

The V and J genes are TRBV2 and TRBJ2-1, with D hard to call. The CDR3 extends over 12 amino acids. In germline, CDR1 is SNHLY, CDR2 FYNNEI. V lost 3 bases and J lost 2, with 2 bases in between. The CDR3 nucleotides are TGTGCCAGCAGTGATCCCTACAATGAGCAGTTCTTC. It translates to CASSDPYNEQFF.

This CDR3 is CASSELGFLEQYF. CDR3 DNA: TGTGCCAGCAGTGAATTAGGGTTTCTCGAGCAGTACTTC. This chain connects TRBV25-1 to TRBJ2-7; D call uncertain. V lost 1 base to trimming and J lost 6 bases, with 10 bases between them. The CDR3 contains 13 residues. Germline CDR1 is MGHDK and CDR2 is SYGVNS.

The chain is built from TRBV5-1 and TRBJ2-7; TRBD1 aligns across 7 bases. V was pared by 2 bases and J by 1 base, with 3 bases of the junction left unmatched. The germline V gene has CDR1 SGHRS and CDR2 YFSETQ. CDR3 size: 14 residues. This chain's CDR3 is CASSLWDSSYEQYF. CDR3 nucleotides: TGCGCCAGCAGCTTATGGGACAGTTCCTACGAGCAGTACTTC.

The V call is TRBV24-1, the J call TRBJ2-1; D remains ambiguous. The CDR3 runs 14 residues. The germline V gene encodes CDR1 KGHDR and CDR2 SFDVKD. V lost 0 bases and J 6 bases, leaving 8 bases between the germline ends. The CDR3 DNA sequence: TGTGCCACCAGTGATTTGGGGCTCGGCAATGAGCAGTTCTTC. Its protein is CATSDLGLGNEQFF.

This clone was counted between two and nine times. V gene TRBV19 combines with J gene TRBJ1-2; perhaps TRBD1 as D (5 bases). Trimming shortened V by 3 bases and J by 4 bases, and 9 bases separated the two germline ends. Germline CDR1 is LNHDA and CDR2 is SQIVND (reference sequence). This CDR3 has 13 residues. CDR3 nucleotide sequence: TGTGCCAGTAGTATTGGGGGAAGCTATGGCTACACCTTC. Protein product: CASSIGGSYGYTF. Supplemented by reference TRBV19 and TRBJ1-2, the full variable domain reads DGGITQSPKYLFRKEGQNVTLSCEQNLNHDAMYWYRQDPGQGLRLIYYSQIVNDFQKGDIAEGYSVSREKKESFPLTVTSAQKNPTAFYLCASSIGGSYGYTFGSGTRLTVV.

V is TRBV7-2 and J is TRBJ2-7; perhaps TRBD2 as D (5 bases). V was clipped by 5 bases and J by 2 bases, with 10 bases between them. Germline V gene lookup returns CDR1 SGHTA and CDR2 FQGNSA. The CDR3 is made up of 13 amino acids. The DNA for the CDR3 is TGTGCCAGCAGCCTAACCGGGACCTACGAGCAGTACTTC. Its translation is CASSLTGTYEQYF.

V and J are TRBV15 and TRBJ2-1; D unclear. From germline, CDR1 is LNHNV and CDR2 YYDKDF (reference sequence). The CDR3 sequence is 12 residues long. Deletions cut 1 base from V and 6 bases from J, with 4 bases between. CDR3 in amino acids: CATSRVGNEQFF. CDR3 DNA: TGTGCCACCAGCAGAGTCGGCAATGAGCAGTTCTTC.

This rearrangement joins TRBV12-3 or TRBV12-4 to TRBJ2-7, with D possibly TRBD2 on 5 matching bases. The CDR3 is 12 residues long. V dropped 5 bases and J dropped 0 bases, with 5 bases sitting between them. Here the CDR3 DNA reads TGTGCCAGCAGTCGGGACTCCTACGAGCAGTACTTC. It encodes CASSRDSYEQYF.

The chain recombines TRBV7-2 with TRBJ2-1; perhaps D is TRBD1 or TRBD2 (5 bases each). The length of the CDR3 is 14 residues. The ends were cut back, 4 bases at V and 9 bases at J, with 16 bases in the middle. Germline lookup yields CDR1 SGHTA and CDR2 FQGNSA. CDR3: CASSWGPPRVEQFF. DNA for the CDR3: TGTGCCAGCAGCTGGGGCCCCCCGAGGGTTGAGCAGTTCTTC.

V is TRBV3-1 (or the pseudogene TRBV3-2) and J is TRBJ2-2; perhaps D is TRBD1 or TRBD2 (5 bases each). The CDR3 has 15 amino acids. The V end was cut by 1 base, the J end by 3 bases, with 9 bases between. Looked up from germline, CDR1 is LGHDT and CDR2 is YNNKEL (reference sequence). The CDR3 here is CASSQGGIYTGELFF. The CDR3 bases are TGTGCCAGCAGCCAAGGGGGGATATACACCGGGGAGCTGTTTTTT.

This sequence joins TRBV4-1 and TRBJ2-5, with a weak D call TRBD1 (6 bases). The CDR3 loop spans 16 amino acids. Trimming cost V 4 bases and J 2 bases, with 17 bases left between them. Per germline, CDR1 MGHRA and CDR2 YSYEKL. CDR3 DNA sequence: TGCGCCAGCAGCCCCCGAAACAGGGCAGGTCAAGAGACCCAGTACTTC. It is translated as CASSPRNRAGQETQYF.

The J gene is TRBJ1-6, the V gene TRBV7-8, with unresolved D. The CDR3 consists of 15 residues. Germline CDR1 reads SGHVS; CDR2 reads FQNEAQ. V was shortened by 7 bases and J by 14 bases, with 24 bases between the two germline ends. The CDR3 region has the DNA TGTGCCAGCACCCTTAGACGGGAAGGGCAAGGGACCCTCCACTTT. Its translation is CASTLRREGQGTLHF.

The rearrangement links TRBV19 to TRBJ2-5, with a possible D match to TRBD2 (6 bases). The V gene lost 4 bases and the J gene lost 9 bases, with 12 bases spanning the gap. In germline, CDR1 is LNHDA, CDR2 SQIVND (reference sequence). The CDR3 covers 12 residues. CDR3 in amino acids: CASSTLASAQYF. The DNA for the CDR3 is TGTGCCAGTAGTACACTAGCCTCGGCCCAGTACTTC.

The rearrangement uses TRBV2 and TRBJ1-6; TRBD1 matches 9 bases. Germline values: CDR1 SNHLY, CDR2 FYNNEI. The CDR3 is made up of 16 amino acids. Trimming cost V 4 bases and J 6 bases; bases outside gene matches: 7. CDR3 DNA: TGTGCCAGCAGTGGGGACAGGGCCGCTCCTAATTCACCCCTCCACTTT. This codes for CASSGDRAAPNSPLHF.

In DNA form, the CDR3 reads TGCGCCAGCAGTTCGGGACAGCTACAAGAGACCCAGTACTTC. Protein product: CASSSGQLQETQYF. The chain recombines TRBV5-1 with TRBJ2-5, with TRBD1 matching over 7 bases. Germline V lookup: CDR1 SGHRS, CDR2 YFSETQ. The V gene end was trimmed by 5 bases and the J gene end by 2 bases; junction bases not matched to a gene: 6. CDR3 length equals 14 residues.

The J gene is TRBJ2-3, the V gene TRBV27; 10 bases line up with TRBD2. Germline values: CDR1 MNHEY, CDR2 SMNVEV (reference sequence). V gave up 3 bases and J gave up 5 bases; unmatched junction bases: 8. This CDR3 has 16 residues. For the CDR3, the DNA is TGTGCCAGCAGTTTTTTGGTAGCGGGGGGCCGAGATACGCAGTATTTT. Translated: CASSFLVAGGRDTQYF.

The J gene is TRBJ2-1, the V gene TRBV6-2 or TRBV6-3; 10 positions match TRBD2. Germline V lookup: CDR1 MNHEY, CDR2 SVGEGT. The trim removed 3 bases at V and 6 bases at J, leaving 8 bases unmatched. The CDR3 totals 16 residues. CDR3 protein: CASSYSGTSDSNEQFF. CDR3 sequence (DNA): TGTGCCAGCAGTTATTCCGGGACTAGCGATAGCAATGAGCAGTTCTTC.

This clone came up once. The CDR3 here is CATGGRDGLFEQFF. The DNA for the CDR3 is TGTGCCACCGGGGGCAGGGACGGGTTGTTTGAGCAGTTCTTC. The V gene is TRBV24-1, the J gene TRBJ2-1; a possible D gene is TRBD1 (6 bases). CDR1 is KGHDR and CDR2 is SFDVKD in the germline V gene. The V end lost 9 bases, the J end lost 9 bases, and 20 bases lay between the germline ends. This CDR3 has 14 amino acids.